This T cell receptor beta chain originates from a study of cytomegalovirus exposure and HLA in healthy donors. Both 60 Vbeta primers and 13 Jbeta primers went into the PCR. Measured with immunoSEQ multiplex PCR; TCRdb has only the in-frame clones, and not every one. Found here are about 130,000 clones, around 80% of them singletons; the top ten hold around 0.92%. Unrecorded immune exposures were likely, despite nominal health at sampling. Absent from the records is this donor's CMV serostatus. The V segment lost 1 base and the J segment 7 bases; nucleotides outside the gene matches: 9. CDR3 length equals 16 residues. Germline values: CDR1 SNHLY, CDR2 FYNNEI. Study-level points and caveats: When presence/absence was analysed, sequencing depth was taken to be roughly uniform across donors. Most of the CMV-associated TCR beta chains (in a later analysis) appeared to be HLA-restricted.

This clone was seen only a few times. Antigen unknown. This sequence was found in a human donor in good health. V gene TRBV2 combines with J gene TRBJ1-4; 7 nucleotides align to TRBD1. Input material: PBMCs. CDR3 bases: TGTGCCAGCAGTGAAGAAAGAGGGGGCTGGATTGAAAAACTGTTTTTT. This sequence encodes CASSEERGGWIEKLFF.